Each of the 14 T cell receptor beta chains below was sequenced from the same sample in a study of shared clonotypes between healthy human individuals. TCRdb keeps only in-frame clones here, not all; method: immunoSEQ multiplex PCR. The data contain some 2,000,000 clones, around 95% of them singletons. Sequenced material: naive CD4+ T cells sorted from blood. Subset specified: CD45RA+ positively selected. These receptors were taken from a man between 18 and 35 years old in good health.

A remark on this clone: Other DNA sequences in this sample translate to the same CDR3. The V gene is TRBV7-2, the J gene TRBJ2-7; unclear D gene. This CDR3 is 12 amino acids long. Germline CDR1 is SGHTA and CDR2 is FQGNSA. Trimming removed 0 bases from V and 4 bases from J, with 4 bases in between. The CDR3 reads CASSLAAYEQYF. CDR3 bases: TGTGCCAGCAGCTTAGCAGCTTACGAGCAGTACTTC.

The chain is built from TRBV2 and TRBJ1-1; 7 nucleotides agree with TRBD1. Germline lookup yields CDR1 SNHLY and CDR2 FYNNEI. This CDR3 is built from 13 residues. The junction had 10 bases not matched to a gene; V was cut back by 11 bases and J by 4 bases. The DNA of the CDR3 is TGTGCCGGCTTAGAGGGGGCGTCCACTGAAGCTTTCTTT. It codes for CAGLEGASTEAFF.

The V call is TRBV5-1, the J call TRBJ2-5; 8 bases fit TRBD1. Germline CDR1 reads SGHRS; CDR2 reads YFSETQ. The CDR3 is 15 amino acids. V was pared by 0 bases and J by 5 bases, with 6 bases of the junction left unmatched. CDR3 DNA: TGCGCCAGCAGCTTGGGCAGGGGGCCTAGCGAGACCCAGTACTTC. Residues: CASSLGRGPSETQYF.

The V call is TRBV28, the J call TRBJ1-6; possibly TRBD1 for D (5 bases). Trimming shortened V by 5 bases and J by 5 bases, and 13 bases separated the two germline ends. Germline CDR1 reads MDHEN; CDR2 reads SYDVKM. The CDR3 has 15 amino acids. CDR3 residues: CASSLRTTDNSPLHF. The DNA of the CDR3 is TGTGCCAGCAGTCTAAGGACAACCGATAATTCACCCCTCCACTTT.

The rearrangement links TRBV6-1 to TRBJ2-2; D possibly uses TRBD1 or TRBD2 (6 bases each). Germline lookup yields CDR1 MNHNS and CDR2 SASEGT. Trimming pared 6 bases from V and 1 base from J, leaving 9 bases between. This CDR3 is 14 amino acids long. CDR3 loop: CASRRGENTGELFF. The CDR3 DNA reads TGTGCCAGCAGGAGGGGGGAGAACACCGGGGAGCTGTTTTTT.

In DNA form, the CDR3 reads TGTGCCAGCAGCCTGGGACTAGCGGAGGTCGAGGGACGGTTCTTC. Amino acids: CASSLGLAEVEGRFF. The V and J genes are TRBV9 and TRBJ2-1; 11 nucleotides match TRBD2. V lost 4 bases, J lost 15 bases, and 15 bases stayed unmatched. CDR1 is SGDLS, CDR2 YYNGEE, per germline. The CDR3 is 15 residues long.

The rearrangement joins TRBV9 to TRBJ2-1, with TRBD2 matching over 9 bases. The CDR3 sequence is 15 residues long. The V and J ends lost 4 bases and 5 bases, in that order; junction bases with no gene match: 7. CDR1 is SGDLS, CDR2 YYNGEE, per germline. The CDR3 sequence is CASSKGLAINNEQFF. DNA for the CDR3: TGTGCCAGCAGCAAGGGACTAGCAATTAACAATGAGCAGTTCTTC.

The chain employs TRBV5-4 and TRBJ2-1; 10 bases fit TRBD1. This CDR3 contains 14 residues. Trimming took 3 bases from V and 9 from J; bases not matched to a gene: 6. The germline gives CDR1 SGHNT, CDR2 YYREEE (reference sequence). CDR3 loop: CASSSRQGAGEQFF. In DNA, the CDR3 is TGTGCCAGCAGCTCAAGACAGGGGGCAGGTGAGCAGTTCTTC.

The chain recombines TRBV27 with TRBJ2-7; D is perhaps TRBD2 (5 bases). The CDR3 sequence is 15 residues long. The V gene's germline CDR1 is MNHEY and CDR2 SMNVEV (reference sequence). Trimming took 5 bases from V and 4 from J, leaving 18 bases between them. CDR3 in DNA: TGTGCCAGCAGTCCTGCTGGACTTCGACAATACGAGCAGTACTTC. It yields the protein CASSPAGLRQYEQYF.

This chain uses TRBV7-2 with TRBJ1-3; D ambiguous. Germline-derived CDR1 and CDR2 are SGHTA and FQGNSA. The CDR3 consists of 17 residues. V shed 6 bases and J shed 2 bases, with 20 bases lying between them. CDR3 residues: CASSPTSAHAAGNTIYF. CDR3 bases: TGTGCCAGCAGTCCTACCTCGGCCCATGCGGCTGGAAACACCATATATTTT.

This clone was recorded once. This chain joins TRBV6-5 and TRBJ2-7, with D possibly matching TRBD1 (5 bases). Per the germline V gene, CDR1 is MNHEY and CDR2 is SVGAGI. The CDR3 sequence is 12 residues long. V shed 6 bases and J shed 3 bases, with 9 bases lying between them. The CDR3 nucleotides read TGTGCCAGCAGGGACGGACACTACGAGCAGTACTTC. Translating gives CASRDGHYEQYF.

This clone appeared once. The genes are TRBV9 and TRBJ2-1, with 8 bases fitting TRBD2. The germline V gene encodes CDR1 SGDLS and CDR2 YYNGEE. The CDR3 is 15 residues long. V was clipped by 1 base and J by 3 bases; unmatched bases: 3. The CDR3 reads CASSVTTSGYNEQFF. The CDR3 coding sequence is TGTGCCAGCAGCGTAACCACTAGCGGCTACAATGAGCAGTTCTTC.

The gene calls are TRBV9 and TRBJ2-7; D is undetermined. The CDR3 is 9 amino acids. Trimming shortened V by 6 bases and J by 7 bases, and 5 bases separated the two germline ends. Germline assignment: CDR1 SGDLS and CDR2 YYNGEE. CDR3 sequence (DNA): TGTGCCAGCATTGGGGAGCAGTACTTC. Protein sequence: CASIGEQYF.

The CDR3 reads CRASGANVLTF. DNA of the CDR3: TGCAGGGCCTCTGGGGCCAACGTCCTGACTTTC. The rearrangement joins TRBV20-1 to TRBJ2-6; D is ambiguous. The CDR3 has 11 amino acids. Germline CDR1 is DFQATT and CDR2 is SNEGSKA (reference sequence).